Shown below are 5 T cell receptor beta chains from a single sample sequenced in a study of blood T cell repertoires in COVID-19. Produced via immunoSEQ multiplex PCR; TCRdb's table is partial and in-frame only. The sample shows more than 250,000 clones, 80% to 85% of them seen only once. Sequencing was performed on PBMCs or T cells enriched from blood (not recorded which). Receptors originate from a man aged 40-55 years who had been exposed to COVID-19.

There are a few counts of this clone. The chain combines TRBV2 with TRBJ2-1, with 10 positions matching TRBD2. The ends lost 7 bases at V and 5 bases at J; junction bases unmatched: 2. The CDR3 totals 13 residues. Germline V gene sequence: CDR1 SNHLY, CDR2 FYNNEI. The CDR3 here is CASKLAGDNEQFF. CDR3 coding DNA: TGTGCCAGCAAGCTAGCGGGGGACAATGAGCAGTTCTTC. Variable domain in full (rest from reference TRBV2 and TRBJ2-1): EPEVTQTPSHQVTQMGQEVILRCVPISNHLYFYWYRQILGQKVEFLVSFYNNEISEKSEIFDDQFSVERPDGSNFTLKIRSTKLEDSAMYFCASKLAGDNEQFFGPGTRLTVL.

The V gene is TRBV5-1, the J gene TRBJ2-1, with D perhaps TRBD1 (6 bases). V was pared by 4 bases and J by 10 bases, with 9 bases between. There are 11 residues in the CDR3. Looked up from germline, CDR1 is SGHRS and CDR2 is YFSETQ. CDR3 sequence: CASSQGTEQFF. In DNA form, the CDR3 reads TGCGCCAGCAGCCAGGGGACAGAGCAGTTCTTC.

The CDR3 region is CASSESVGNRGSPQHF. The CDR3 DNA is TGTGCCAGCAGCGAAAGTGTGGGGAACAGGGGGTCGCCCCAGCATTTT. This sequence joins TRBV5-5 and TRBJ1-5; 8 positions match TRBD1. The CDR3 runs to 16 residues. Germline-derived CDR1 and CDR2 are SGHKS and YYEKEE (reference sequence). V gave up 4 bases and J gave up 9 bases; unmatched junction bases: 15.

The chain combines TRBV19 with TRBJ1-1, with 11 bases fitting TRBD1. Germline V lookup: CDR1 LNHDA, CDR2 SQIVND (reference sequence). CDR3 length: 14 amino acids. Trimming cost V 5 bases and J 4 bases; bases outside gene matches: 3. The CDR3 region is CASSFGTGGTEAFF. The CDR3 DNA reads TGTGCCAGTAGTTTCGGGACAGGGGGCACTGAAGCTTTCTTT.

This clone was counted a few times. This chain's CDR3 is CASGLGLAGATGDEQFF. CDR3 nucleotide sequence: TGTGCTAGTGGTTTGGGACTAGCGGGAGCCACCGGCGATGAGCAGTTCTTC. The chain couples TRBV12-5 to TRBJ2-1, with 12 nucleotides matching TRBD2. The length of the CDR3 is 17 residues. The trim removed 1 base at V and 8 bases at J, leaving 9 bases unmatched. Germline V gives CDR1 LGHNT, CDR2 FRNRAP.